The 15 T cell receptor beta chains below all came from one sample that was sequenced in a study of T cell repertoires in cytomegalovirus infection. TCRdb re-called the reads through MiXCR, storing one row per CDR3 protein. Of more than 650,000 distinct CDR3 sequences in the sample, roughly 35% were seen once. Specimen: PBMCs. The receptor source for this set is a human donor in good health (CMV status not recorded). Some clones in this sample may be carry-over from other donors' samples.

The chain joins TRBV28 to TRBJ2-6; no clear D. Trimming removed 1 base from V and 4 bases from J, with 8 bases in between. CDR1 MDHEN and CDR2 SYDVKM come from the germline V gene. The CDR3 contains 15 residues. The CDR3 DNA reads TGTGCCAGCAGTTTATCGCGTCTAGGGGCCAACGTCCTGACTTTC. As protein: CASSLSRLGANVLTF.

This clonotype was picked up many times. The chain joins TRBV7-6 to TRBJ2-5; D is possibly TRBD1 (6 bases). Trimming pared 5 bases from V and 2 bases from J, leaving 12 bases between. Germline lookup yields CDR1 SGHVS and CDR2 FNYEAQ. CDR3 size: 14 residues. The CDR3 loop is CASSPTDRQETQYF. DNA for the CDR3: TGTGCCAGCAGCCCAACGGACAGACAAGAGACCCAGTACTTC.

The J gene is TRBJ2-7, the V gene TRBV29-1; D is possibly TRBD2 (6 bases). The CDR3 sequence is 14 residues long. The germline V gene has CDR1 SQVTM and CDR2 ANQGSEA. Trimming took 6 bases from V and 2 from J, leaving 17 bases between them. The CDR3 loop reads CSVAGTQETYEQYF. Here the CDR3 DNA reads TGCAGCGTGGCCGGGACTCAGGAGACCTACGAGCAGTACTTC.

This CDR3 is CASSSTGRQYYGYTF. The CDR3 coding sequence is TGTGCCAGCAGTTCCACCGGGCGACAGTACTATGGCTACACCTTC. The V call is TRBV28, the J call TRBJ1-2; tentative D call: TRBD1 (5 bases). This CDR3 region has 15 residues. The germline CDR1 and CDR2 sequences are MDHEN and SYDVKM. Trimming removed 4 bases from V and 3 bases from J, with 15 bases in between.

The chain employs TRBV7-6 and TRBJ1-5; no clear D gene. V dropped 3 bases and J dropped 1 base, with 13 bases sitting between them. Germline V CDR1 and CDR2: SGHVS, FNYEAQ. The CDR3 length is 16 residues. DNA of the CDR3: TGTGCCAGCAGCTTCGAAGGTCCCAGAAGCAATCAGCCCCAGCATTTT. Amino acids: CASSFEGPRSNQPQHF.

The chain has TRBV6-4 and TRBJ2-3; D may be TRBD1 (8 bases). V lost 4 bases and J lost 5, with 13 bases in between. Germline V gene data show CDR1 as MRHNA and CDR2 as SNTAGT. The CDR3 is 14 residues long. As DNA, the CDR3 is TGTGCCAGCAGTGGGACAGGGAGGGGAGATACGCAGTATTTT. It translates to CASSGTGRGDTQYF.

On this clonotype: This CDR3 fails to terminate in the conserved phenylalanine or tryptophan, so it likely reflects a read error. The chain employs TRBV19 and TRBJ2-7; a possible D gene is TRBD2 (6 bases). Germline CDR1 reads LNHDA; CDR2 reads SQIVND (reference sequence). V lost 1 base to trimming and J lost 2 bases, with 9 bases between them. The CDR3 contains 14 residues. CDR3: CASSIAEGPYEQYL. DNA of the CDR3: TGTGCCAGTAGTATAGCGGAGGGGCCCTACGAGCAGTACTTA.

This chain connects TRBV3-1 to TRBJ2-4; tentatively, D is TRBD1 (5 bases). V was pared by 4 bases and J by 4 bases, with 8 bases between. CDR3 length equals 13 residues. Germline V gene data show CDR1 as LGHDT and CDR2 as YNNKEL (reference sequence). The CDR3 sequence is CASSLRQKNIQYF. CDR3 sequence (DNA): TGTGCCAGCAGCCTCCGACAGAAAAACATTCAGTACTTC.

The V gene is TRBV2, the J gene TRBJ1-4; 7 bases fit TRBD1. The CDR3 has 13 residues. The germline gives CDR1 SNHLY, CDR2 FYNNEI. Trimming at V came to 8 bases and at J to 4 bases, leaving 4 bases not matched to a gene. The DNA of the CDR3 is TGTGCCAGCCTCCGGGACAGTAATGAAAAACTGTTTTTT. Its translation: CASLRDSNEKLFF.

In regard to this clonotype: Germline and junction disagree at one end, which may indicate a read error. The gene calls are TRBV7-2 and TRBJ2-1, with TRBD2 matching over 13 bases. The CDR3 is 18 residues long. Germline CDR1 reads SGHTA; CDR2 reads FQGNSA. CDR3 DNA sequence: TGTGCCAGCAGCCCAGGGACTAGCGGGGCCCTTTTAAACAAGGAGCAGTTCTTC. Protein sequence: CASSPGTSGALLNKEQFF. The complete variable domain, with remaining parts taken from reference TRBV7-2 and TRBJ2-1, reads GAGVSQSPSNKVTEKGKDVELRCDPISGHTALYWYRQSLGQGLEFLIYFQGNSAPDKSGLPSDRFSAERTGGSVSTLTIQRTQQEDSAVYLCASSPGTSGALLNKEQFFGPGTRLTVL.

This clonotype turned up a few times. This chain links TRBV7-3 with TRBJ2-2, with D possibly being TRBD2 (6 bases). This CDR3 region has 15 residues. Trimming took off 5 bases at V and 5 bases at J, with 15 bases between the two ends. Germline lookup yields CDR1 SGHTA and CDR2 FQGTGA. CDR3 in DNA: TGTGCCAGCAGCCCCGGGACTGCCATAACCGGGGAGCTGTTTTTT. Residues: CASSPGTAITGELFF.

This clonotype was detected once. The CDR3 loop reads CSATPKESTDTQYF. The DNA of the CDR3 is TGCAGTGCCACGCCCAAGGAAAGCACAGATACGCAGTATTTT. The chain links TRBV20-1 to TRBJ2-3; D gene ambiguous. The CDR3 is made up of 14 amino acids. Germline V gene data show CDR1 as DFQATT and CDR2 as SNEGSKA (reference sequence). Trimming removed 6 bases at V and 0 bases at J, with 13 bases between.

This clonotype showed up just once. The CDR3 carries no conserved terminal phenylalanine or tryptophan, so it likely arises from a read error. The rearrangement joins TRBV7-8 to TRBJ2-7, with a weak D call TRBD2 (7 bases). This CDR3 is 16 amino acids long. CDR1 is SGHVS, CDR2 FQNEAQ, per germline. The CDR3 spells CASRLVGGGSAYEQYS. The CDR3 nucleotides read TGTGCCAGCAGATTAGTGGGGGGCGGGAGCGCATACGAGCAGTACTCC.

The V call is TRBV5-5, the J call TRBJ2-7; D is unclear. This CDR3 is 15 amino acids long. V dropped 4 bases and J dropped 2 bases, with 16 bases sitting between them. Germline CDR1 reads SGHKS; CDR2 reads YYEKEE (reference sequence). CDR3 nucleotides: TGTGCCAGCAGCCCTGCAATCGGTTCACCCTACGAGCAGTACTTC. This encodes CASSPAIGSPYEQYF.

The rearrangement links TRBV19 to TRBJ2-7, with TRBD2 matching 9 bases. V gave up 5 bases and J gave up 9 bases; unmatched junction bases: 11. Germline-derived CDR1 and CDR2 are LNHDA and SQIVND (reference sequence). This CDR3 spans 14 amino acids. CDR3: CASSFLTSGSVQYF. In DNA form, the CDR3 reads TGTGCCAGTAGTTTCTTGACTAGCGGCTCGGTGCAGTACTTC.